These 31 T cell receptor beta chains were sequenced from one sample in a study of blood T cell repertoires in COVID-19. Sequenced by immunoSEQ multiplex PCR; TCRdb stores in-frame clones only, minus some. The data show about 74,000 clones, around 75% seen once. Specimen: peripheral blood. Receptor source: a man between 65 and 85 years old with acute or convalescent COVID-19.

The V and J genes are TRBV3-1 (or the pseudogene TRBV3-2) and TRBJ2-1; 7 bases match TRBD2. The CDR3 length is 16 residues. Germline values: CDR1 LGHDT, CDR2 YNNKEL (reference sequence). V was clipped by 2 bases and J by 0 bases; unmatched bases: 4. CDR3: CASSQRASGSYNEQFF. CDR3 nucleotide sequence: TGTGCCAGCAGCCAACGGGCTAGCGGCTCCTACAATGAGCAGTTCTTC.

This chain's CDR3 is CSTLRVNEQFF. In DNA, the CDR3 is TGCAGTACCCTCAGGGTAAATGAGCAGTTCTTC. This chain uses TRBV20-1 with TRBJ2-1; the D gene is possibly TRBD1 (5 bases). Germline V gene lookup returns CDR1 DFQATT and CDR2 SNEGSKA (reference sequence). V shed 8 bases and J shed 7 bases, with 12 bases lying between them. This CDR3 region has 11 residues.

In its sample, this clone was seen a few times. The chain is built from TRBV28 and TRBJ1-5; D remains ambiguous. In germline, CDR1 is MDHEN, CDR2 SYDVKM. CDR3 length equals 15 residues. V lost 5 bases to trimming and J lost 4 bases, with 15 bases between them. CDR3 in DNA: TGTGCCAGCAGTGCCCCAGGTTCTGCGAATCAGCCCCAGCATTTT. Translating it yields CASSAPGSANQPQHF.

The genes are TRBV11-2 and TRBJ2-5, with D unclear. Per the germline V gene, CDR1 is SGHAT and CDR2 is FQNNGV. This CDR3 spans 12 amino acids. Trimming left V 1 base short and J 2 bases short, with 2 bases between. The CDR3 coding sequence is TGTGCCAGCAGCTTAGTACAAGAGACCCAGTACTTC. It specifies CASSLVQETQYF.

The V call is TRBV6-5, the J call TRBJ1-4, with a weak D call TRBD1 (5 bases). The CDR3 is 15 residues long. Looked up from germline, CDR1 is MNHEY and CDR2 is SVGAGI. Trimming removed 1 base at V and 1 base at J, with 7 bases between. CDR3 region: CASSYFQGTNEKLFF. The DNA for the CDR3 is TGTGCCAGCAGTTACTTCCAGGGAACTAATGAAAAACTGTTTTTT.

This rearrangement joins TRBV27 to TRBJ2-5, with 8 positions matching TRBD2. The trim removed 5 bases at V and 0 bases at J, leaving 5 bases unmatched. Per germline, CDR1 MNHEY and CDR2 SMNVEV (reference sequence). CDR3 length equals 15 residues. The CDR3 is CASSHTGGYQETQYF. DNA for the CDR3: TGTGCCAGCAGTCATACGGGAGGGTACCAAGAGACCCAGTACTTC.

V is TRBV6-2 or TRBV6-3 and J is TRBJ2-1; 8 bases are shared with TRBD2. The CDR3 runs 16 residues. Germline lookup yields CDR1 MNHEY and CDR2 SVGEGT. The J segment lost 4 bases and the V segment lost 0 bases, leaving 5 bases of the junction unmatched. The CDR3 sequence: CASSYSPSGFYNEQFF. DNA for the CDR3: TGTGCCAGCAGTTACTCGCCTAGCGGGTTTTACAATGAGCAGTTCTTC.

In nucleotides, the CDR3 is TGTGCCATCAGTGAGTATGGGCCCTCCTACGAGCAGTACTTC. It is translated as CAISEYGPSYEQYF. V and J are TRBV10-3 and TRBJ2-7; unclear D gene. V was cut by 1 base and J by 0 bases, with 7 bases left in between. The length of the CDR3 is 14 residues. Germline V CDR1 and CDR2: ENHRY, SYGVKD.

This clone was observed a few times. V is TRBV20-1 and J is TRBJ1-2, with 7 bases aligning to TRBD1. The V gene end was trimmed by 7 bases and the J gene end by 4 bases; junction bases not matched to a gene: 3. The CDR3 is made up of 11 amino acids. Germline CDR1 DFQATT, CDR2 SNEGSKA (reference sequence). CDR3 DNA sequence: TGCAGTGTTGGGACAGTCTATGGCTACACCTTC. Encoded protein: CSVGTVYGYTF.

This clone appeared many times. The rearrangement joins TRBV5-1 to TRBJ2-7, with D tentatively TRBD1 (5 bases). There are 14 residues in the CDR3. The germline CDR1 and CDR2 sequences are SGHRS and YFSETQ. Trimming removed 0 bases at V and 1 base at J, with 8 bases between. This CDR3 is CASSLGTYSYEQYF. Written as DNA, the CDR3 is TGCGCCAGCAGCTTGGGGACATATTCCTACGAGCAGTACTTC.

The gene calls are TRBV27 and TRBJ1-1; no clear D gene. Germline-derived CDR1 and CDR2 are MNHEY and SMNVEV (reference sequence). The CDR3 is made up of 13 amino acids. Trimming removed 4 bases at V and 2 bases at J, with 8 bases between. The CDR3 DNA is TGTGCCAGCAGTTGGCGGCGTAACACTGAAGCTTTCTTT. This translates into CASSWRRNTEAFF.

The rearrangement joins TRBV9 to TRBJ1-6; maybe TRBD1 (5 bases). The germline V and J ends were trimmed by 9 bases and 0 bases, with 19 bases remaining between them. Germline V gene data show CDR1 as SGDLS and CDR2 as YYNGEE. CDR3 length equals 17 residues. CDR3 sequence (DNA): TGTGCCACCGCCCTGGCGGGGACGAGCTCCTATAATTCACCCCTCCACTTT. Residues: CATALAGTSSYNSPLHF.

The genes are TRBV19 and TRBJ2-1, with 8 bases fitting TRBD1. Trimming cost V 11 bases and J 6 bases; bases outside gene matches: 6. This CDR3 comprises 12 residues. Germline CDR1 reads LNHDA; CDR2 reads SQIVND (reference sequence). The CDR3, as DNA: TGTGCCGTAAGACAGGGGAGCAATGAGCAGTTCTTC. This translates into CAVRQGSNEQFF.

J is TRBJ1-1 and V is TRBV3-1 (or the pseudogene TRBV3-2); D call uncertain. CDR1 is LGHDT, CDR2 YNNKEL, per germline (reference sequence). V gave up 2 bases and J gave up 4 bases, with 5 bases separating them. The CDR3 length is 12 residues. CDR3 in amino acids: CASSQRSTEAFF. As DNA, the CDR3 is TGTGCCAGCAGCCAACGGAGCACTGAAGCTTTCTTT.

The chain links TRBV5-1 to TRBJ1-2; no clear D gene. With 0 bases removed from V and 0 bases from J, the gap between germline ends came to 9 bases. The CDR3 is 15 residues long. Germline loops: CDR1 SGHRS, CDR2 YFSETQ. CDR3 sequence reads: CASSLVGDTNYGYTF. As DNA, the CDR3 is TGCGCCAGCAGCTTGGTGGGAGATACTAACTATGGCTACACCTTC.

V gene TRBV28 combines with J gene TRBJ1-4; TRBD1 agrees at 8 bases. Trimming removed 2 bases from V and 8 bases from J; junction bases left unmatched: 4. From germline, CDR1 is MDHEN and CDR2 SYDVKM. CDR3 length: 14 amino acids. The CDR3 is CASSLQGAGEKLFF. CDR3 bases: TGTGCCAGCAGTTTACAGGGGGCGGGAGAAAAACTGTTTTTT.

This chain joins TRBV2 and TRBJ1-2; D not resolved. Germline lookup yields CDR1 SNHLY and CDR2 FYNNEI. This CDR3 is built from 13 residues. Trimming shortened V by 8 bases and J by 6 bases, and 16 bases separated the two germline ends. This CDR3 reads CASDTSPGNGYTF. In DNA form, the CDR3 reads TGTGCCAGCGACACCTCCCCCGGCAATGGCTACACCTTC. Looking up the rest from reference TRBV2 and TRBJ1-2 gives the full variable domain: EPEVTQTPSHQVTQMGQEVILRCVPISNHLYFYWYRQILGQKVEFLVSFYNNEISEKSEIFDDQFSVERPDGSNFTLKIRSTKLEDSAMYFCASDTSPGNGYTFGSGTRLTVV.

This chain connects TRBV13 to TRBJ2-7; 12 nucleotides line up with TRBD2. Germline-derived CDR1 and CDR2 are PRHDT and FYEKMQ (reference sequence). The CDR3 consists of 16 residues. The ends lost 1 base at V and 0 bases at J; junction bases unmatched: 1. CDR3: CASSLVTSGSSYEQYF. The CDR3 bases are TGTGCCAGCAGCTTAGTGACTAGCGGGAGCTCCTACGAGCAGTACTTC. The whole variable domain, remainder taken from reference TRBV13 and TRBJ2-7, is AAGVIQSPRHLIKEKRETATLKCYPIPRHDTVYWYQQGPGQDPQFLISFYEKMQSDKGSIPDRFSAQQFSDYHSELNMSSLELGDSALYFCASSLVTSGSSYEQYFGPGTRLTVT.

The chain links TRBV7-6 to TRBJ1-1; D is undetermined. The V and J ends lost 0 bases and 0 bases respectively, with 5 bases between them. The CDR3 contains 14 residues. Germline CDR1 reads SGHVS; CDR2 reads FNYEAQ. This CDR3 is CASSLAGVNTEAFF. CDR3 nucleotide sequence: TGTGCCAGCAGCTTAGCCGGGGTGAACACTGAAGCTTTCTTT.

The CDR3 coding sequence is TGTGCCAGCAGCCTCGCCCGACACTACGAGCAGTACTTC. Amino acid sequence: CASSLARHYEQYF. The gene calls are TRBV7-3 and TRBJ2-7; no reliable D call. Germline V gives CDR1 SGHTA, CDR2 FQGTGA. The CDR3 has 13 residues. Trimming removed 5 bases at V and 3 bases at J, with 11 bases between.

V and J are TRBV7-2 and TRBJ2-1; 7 bases agree with TRBD2. Germline V gene sequence: CDR1 SGHTA, CDR2 FQGNSA. J lost 7 bases, V lost 1 base, and 7 bases had no gene match. The CDR3 is 15 amino acids. CDR3 nucleotide sequence: TGTGCCAGCAGCTTAGGTGGGAGGGCCTTGAATGAGCAGTTCTTC. Its translation is CASSLGGRALNEQFF.

The J gene is TRBJ2-4, the V gene TRBV18, with a possible D match to TRBD2 (6 bases). V was clipped by 3 bases and J by 3 bases, with 12 bases between them. CDR1 and CDR2 (germline): KGHSH, LQKENI. This CDR3 has 15 residues. The CDR3 DNA follows: TGTGCCAGCTCACCCCAAGGAGGGATCAAAAACATTCAGTACTTC. Translation: CASSPQGGIKNIQYF.

V usage is TRBV3-1 (or the pseudogene TRBV3-2) and J usage is TRBJ2-7; D is perhaps TRBD1 (7 bases). This CDR3 is built from 14 residues. Trimming cost V 3 bases and J 3 bases, with 12 bases left between them. Germline assignment: CDR1 LGHDT and CDR2 YNNKEL (reference sequence). For the CDR3, the DNA is TGTGCCAGCAGCCAGCGGGACAGATTCTACGAGCAGTACTTC. Translating gives CASSQRDRFYEQYF.

The chain joins TRBV5-1 to TRBJ1-4; D unclear. From germline, CDR1 is SGHRS and CDR2 YFSETQ. V was clipped by 4 bases and J by 6 bases, with 13 bases between them. The CDR3 covers 14 residues. CDR3 sequence reads: CASSVQSSDEKLFF. CDR3 bases: TGCGCCAGCAGCGTACAGTCATCGGATGAAAAACTGTTTTTT.

The chain recombines TRBV19 with TRBJ2-1; maybe TRBD1 (8 bases). V was trimmed by 10 bases and J by 7 bases, leaving 23 bases between them. From germline, CDR1 is LNHDA and CDR2 SQIVND (reference sequence). The CDR3 is made up of 15 amino acids. Here the CDR3 reads CATQGAGAFPNEQFF. The CDR3 DNA reads as TGTGCCACCCAGGGGGCGGGGGCCTTCCCTAATGAGCAGTTCTTC.

The chain is built from TRBV29-1 and TRBJ2-1, with 7 bases that match TRBD2. The CDR3 extends over 17 amino acids. Germline CDR1 is SQVTM and CDR2 is ANQGSEA. V trimming: 1 base; J trimming: 2 bases; junction bases outside the gene matches: 11. The CDR3 coding sequence is TGCAGCGTTGAAGTGGTCGGGCGGGAGCCCCCCTACAATGAGCAGTTCTTC. Amino acids: CSVEVVGREPPYNEQFF.

The J gene is TRBJ2-7, the V gene TRBV24-1; TRBD1 agrees at 10 bases. The junction had 4 bases not matched to a gene; V was cut back by 3 bases and J by 0 bases. Germline V gives CDR1 KGHDR, CDR2 SFDVKD. The CDR3 loop spans 16 amino acids. The CDR3 DNA is TGTGCCACCAGTGATCCCCGGGACAGGGGCTCCTACGAGCAGTACTTC. Translation gives CATSDPRDRGSYEQYF.

The chain employs TRBV29-1 and TRBJ2-1; TRBD2 is a possible D gene (7 bases). The CDR3 is 12 amino acids. V lost 7 bases, J lost 13 bases, and 20 bases lay in between. Per the germline V gene, CDR1 is SQVTM and CDR2 is ANQGSEA. DNA for the CDR3: TGCAGCGGAGAGGGGGGGTTCGGAAAACAGTTCTTC. Translated: CSGEGGFGKQFF.

The J gene is TRBJ1-1, the V gene TRBV11-2, with D perhaps matching TRBD1 (5 bases). Germline lookup yields CDR1 SGHAT and CDR2 FQNNGV. This CDR3 is 13 amino acids long. V was cut by 4 bases and J by 0 bases, with 6 bases left in between. This CDR3 is CASSSRVNTEAFF. The CDR3 DNA reads TGTGCCAGCAGCTCCAGGGTGAACACTGAAGCTTTCTTT. Full variable domain (remainder filled in from reference TRBV11-2 and TRBJ1-1): EAGVAQSPRYKIIEKRQSVAFWCNPISGHATLYWYQQILGQGPKLLIQFQNNGVVDDSQLPKDRFSAERLKGVDSTLKIQPAKLEDSAVYLCASSSRVNTEAFFGQGTRLTVV.

In its sample, this clone was seen a few times. This chain connects TRBV28 to TRBJ1-1; 7 bases align to TRBD1. V dropped 4 bases and J dropped 3; count of bases not matched to a gene: 2. CDR1 is MDHEN and CDR2 is SYDVKM in the germline V gene. The CDR3 is made up of 13 amino acids. CDR3 bases: TGTGCCAGCAGTTCCACAGGGGACACTGAAGCTTTCTTT. Translated, it gives CASSSTGDTEAFF.

The chain couples TRBV20-1 to TRBJ2-3, with TRBD2 matching 8 bases. The CDR3 extends over 18 amino acids. The V gene's germline CDR1 is DFQATT and CDR2 SNEGSKA (reference sequence). The J segment lost 2 bases and the V segment lost 3 bases, leaving 16 bases of the junction unmatched. The CDR3 loop is CSASTKLAEALFTDTQYF. DNA for the CDR3: TGCAGTGCTAGTACTAAACTAGCGGAAGCACTCTTCACAGATACGCAGTATTTT.